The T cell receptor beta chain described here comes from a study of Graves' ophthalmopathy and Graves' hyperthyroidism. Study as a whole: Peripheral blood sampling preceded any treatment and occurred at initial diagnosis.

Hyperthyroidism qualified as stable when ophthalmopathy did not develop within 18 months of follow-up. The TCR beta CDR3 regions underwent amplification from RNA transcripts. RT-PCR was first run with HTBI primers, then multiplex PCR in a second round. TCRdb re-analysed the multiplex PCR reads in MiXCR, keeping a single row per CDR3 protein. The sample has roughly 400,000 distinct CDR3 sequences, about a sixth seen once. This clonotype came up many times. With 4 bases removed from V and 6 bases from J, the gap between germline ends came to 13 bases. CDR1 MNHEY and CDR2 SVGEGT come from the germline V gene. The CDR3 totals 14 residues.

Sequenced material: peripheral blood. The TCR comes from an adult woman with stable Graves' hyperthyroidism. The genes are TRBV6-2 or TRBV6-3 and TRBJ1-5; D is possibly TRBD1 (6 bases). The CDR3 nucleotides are TGTGCCAGCAGTTCATTCCAGGGGTTTCAGCCCCAGCATTTT. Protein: CASSSFQGFQPQHF.